This T cell receptor beta chain was sequenced for a study of graft-versus-host responses after intestinal transplantation (dated by TCRdb to 2020 to 2022). Background for the entire study: The transplants that recipients received were multivisceral, liver-intestinal, or isolated intestinal. The cohort enrolled 24 intestinal transplant recipients, one of whom was a retransplant, and a few patients without pretransplant specimens were excluded. To identify alloreactive clones, pre-transplant mixed lymphocyte reaction products were sequenced and then compared with unstimulated pre-transplant donor and recipient T cells. All recipients received anti-thymocyte globulin induction followed by maintenance tacrolimus and steroids for around three years. A peak of at least 4% donor T cells among recipient peripheral blood mononuclear cells was the definition used for donor T cell macrochimerism. Bulk TCR-beta CDR3 sequencing was used to track graft-versus-host and host-versus-graft alloreactive T cell clones in the graft, circulation and bone marrow after intestinal transplantation. Instead of going to the commercial service, samples from a few later patients were sequenced in-house on an Illumina MiSeq and processed with MiXCR.

What the research found in general, with its limitations: The relatively low number and heterogeneity of intestinal transplant patients limited the conclusions. Patients with donor T cell macrochimerism had high GvH to HvG T cell clonal ratios in their allografts. Early after transplant, declines in HvG clones were associated with peak levels of circulating GvH clones. GvH clones were found in recipient bone marrow, and some of the GvH clones appeared earlier in ileal mucosa or blood, which is consistent with an intestinal mucosal origin.

The V and J ends are trimmed by 6 bases and 4 bases, leaving 9 bases between them. Inclusive of the bounding cysteine and phenylalanine, the CDR3 is 12 residues long. Only the CDR3 part of the read is kept: 36 bases, read in frame from the first base. CDR1 is given as LNHDA and CDR2 as SQIVND, both from the germline V gene (reference sequence). The library was produced with the immunoSEQ multiplex PCR assay. For most patients, genomic DNA was subjected to high-throughput TCR-beta CDR3 sequencing by Adaptive Biotechnologies. The paper's processing steps were these. TCR sequencing data were retrieved from Adaptive's ImmunoSEQ software for 15 to 20 patients, whereas a few other patients were processed with MiXCR and VDJtools. CDR3 nucleotide sequences shared between donor and recipient were removed because their origin could not be assigned. Alloreactive clones required at least 2-fold expansion over unstimulated cells and minimum CFSE-low frequency of 0.002% (template counts) or 0.001% (read counts). Clones were considered mappable if detected in sequenced pre-transplant spleen, lymph node, or MLR CFSE-low populations of the donor or recipient. The cumulative frequency of alloreactive clones was calculated as a percentage of all sequences, weighted by copy number. TCRdb re-hosts the immuneACCESS table, in-frame sequences only. Its copies lack some clones; in the studies checked, an unresolved V gene accounts for under half of them, and the cause for the rest is not known. The DNA was the basis for D and trimming; V, J and clone size are from that table. This sample comprises under 5,500 clones, about 80% of them detected only once. The top ten hold about 7% of the sample.

Intraepithelial and lamina propria lymphocytes were isolated from graft specimens using dithiothreitol, EDTA incubations and collagenase D digestion. Bulk TCR-beta sequencing was performed on serial intestinal graft biopsy specimens collected as late as 600 days after transplant. This clone was counted between two and nine times. The antigen this receptor binds is unknown. Per-nucleotide qualities are absent, and no much larger clonotype sits a single base away. This clonotype was obtained from a human patient who received an intestinal transplant, so some T cells may come from the graft donor. The chain is encoded by TRBV19 joined to TRBJ1-1, and perhaps TRBD1 as D gene, on 5 matching bases. This sample comprised ileum tissue, obtained 9 days after transplant. For the CDR3, the sequence is CASSGQGTEAFF. The bases read TGTGCCAGTAGCGGGCAGGGCACTGAAGCTTTCTTT.